The rows below give T cell receptor beta chains drawn from one sample of a study of CD8+ T cells in alopecia areata. TCRdb's copy holds only in-frame clones and misses some; the assay was immunoSEQ multiplex PCR. The profile covers about 110,000 clones, with approximately 61% appearing a single time and over 20% taken by the ten largest. The material sequenced was NKG2D-low CD8+ T cells sorted from blood. The source of these receptors is a human donor with alopecia areata. CDR3s include the opening cysteine and the closing phenylalanine or tryptophan. D genes are given only for firm matches. Size tells how often a clone was seen (once, few, many) or the class of an expanded clone, and some rows leave it out.

NA	TRBV2	TRBJ1-2	TRBD1	CARGEDRGSGYTF	TGTGCCAGGGGAGAGGACAGGGGATCTGGCTACACCTTC
NA	TRBV10-3	TRBJ2-7	TRBD2	CAISDGGTYEQYF	TGTGCCATCAGTGACGGGGGGACCTACGAGCAGTACTTC
few	TRBV28	TRBJ2-3	NA	CASSLISHPDTQYF	TGTGCCAGCAGTCTTATCTCCCATCCCGATACGCAGTATTTT
NA	TRBV7-9	TRBJ2-1	NA	CASSLSSYNEQFF	TGTGCCAGCAGCTTATCGAGTTACAATGAGCAGTTCTTC
many	TRBV30	TRBJ2-1	NA	CADPSYPIYNEQFF	TGTGCCGACCCTAGTTATCCAATTTACAATGAGCAGTTCTTC
NA	TRBV19	TRBJ2-7	NA	CASSLGEEQYF	TGTGCCAGTAGTTTGGGGGAAGAGCAGTACTTC
once	TRBV27	TRBJ1-1	NA	CASSLGSQTEAFF	TGTGCCAGCAGTCTCGGCAGCCAGACTGAAGCTTTCTTT
NA	TRBV2	TRBJ2-1	TRBD2	CASSRGSSTYNEQFF	TGTGCCAGCAGCCGCGGGAGTTCCACCTACAATGAGCAGTTCTTC
NA	TRBV29-1	TRBJ1-2	NA	CSVVHPRLDGYTF	TGCAGCGTTGTACACCCCCGCTTAGATGGCTACACCTTC
NA	TRBV5-1	TRBJ1-1	NA	CASRGGLNTEAFF	TGCGCCAGCAGGGGGGGCCTGAACACTGAAGCTTTCTTT
few	TRBV7-2	TRBJ1-1	TRBD1	CASSLGDRLGATEAFF	TGTGCCAGCAGCTTAGGGGACAGGCTAGGGGCCACTGAAGCTTTCTTT
NA	TRBV7-9	TRBJ2-3	TRBD1	CASSSTGLHTDTQYF	TGTGCCAGCAGCTCGACAGGGTTGCACACAGATACGCAGTATTTT
NA	TRBV14	TRBJ1-2	NA	CASSPGSNYGYTF	TGTGCCAGCAGCCCGGGATCTAACTATGGCTACACCTTC
NA	TRBV29-1	TRBJ1-2	NA	CSIPSPSGYTF	TGCAGCATTCCCTCCCCGTCAGGCTACACCTTC
NA	TRBV9	TRBJ2-7	NA	CASSNVGNEQYF	TGTGCCAGCAGCAATGTAGGGAACGAGCAGTACTTC
few	TRBV7-9	TRBJ2-1	NA	CASSSGTSNEQFF	TGTGCCAGCAGCTCCGGGACCTCCAATGAGCAGTTCTTC
NA	TRBV27	TRBJ2-7	NA	CASSLQSPYEQYF	TGTGCCAGCAGTCTACAGAGCCCCTACGAGCAGTACTTC
NA	TRBV29-1	TRBJ2-5	NA	CSVAMQETQYF	TGCAGCGTTGCCATGCAAGAGACCCAGTACTTC
NA	TRBV5-1	TRBJ2-5	NA	CASSSDSPQETQYF	TGCGCCAGCAGCTCCGACAGCCCCCAAGAGACCCAGTACTTC
NA	TRBV4-1	TRBJ2-7	NA	CASSQVVSSGSYEQYF	TGCGCCAGCAGCCAAGTTGTGTCTAGTGGGTCCTACGAGCAGTACTTC
NA	TRBV10-3	TRBJ1-2	TRBD1	CAITGTGENYGYTF	TGTGCCATCACTGGGACAGGAGAGAACTATGGCTACACCTTC
few	TRBV30	TRBJ1-4	NA	CAWSVGGLGEKLFF	TGTGCCTGGAGTGTAGGGGGTCTAGGGGAAAAACTGTTTTTT
NA	TRBV9	TRBJ1-5	NA	CASSPGVSNQPQHF	TGTGCCAGCAGCCCGGGGGTTAGCAATCAGCCCCAGCATTTT